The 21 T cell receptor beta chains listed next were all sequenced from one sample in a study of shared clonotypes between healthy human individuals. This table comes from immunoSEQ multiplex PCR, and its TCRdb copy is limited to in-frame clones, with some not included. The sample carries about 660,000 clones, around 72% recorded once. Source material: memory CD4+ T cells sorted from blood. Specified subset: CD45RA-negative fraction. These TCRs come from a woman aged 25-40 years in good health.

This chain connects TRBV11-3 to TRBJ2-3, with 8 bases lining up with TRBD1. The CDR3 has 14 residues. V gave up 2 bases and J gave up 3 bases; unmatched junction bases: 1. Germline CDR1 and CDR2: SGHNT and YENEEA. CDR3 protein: CASSLRQGTDTQYF. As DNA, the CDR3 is TGTGCCAGCAGCTTAAGACAGGGGACAGATACGCAGTATTTT.

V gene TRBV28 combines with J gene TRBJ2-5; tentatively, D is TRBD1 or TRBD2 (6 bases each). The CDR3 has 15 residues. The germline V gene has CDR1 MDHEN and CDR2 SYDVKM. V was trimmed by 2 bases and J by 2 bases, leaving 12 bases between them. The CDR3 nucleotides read TGTGCCAGCAGTTTAGCCGGAGGGGGGCAAGAGACCCAGTACTTC. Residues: CASSLAGGGQETQYF.

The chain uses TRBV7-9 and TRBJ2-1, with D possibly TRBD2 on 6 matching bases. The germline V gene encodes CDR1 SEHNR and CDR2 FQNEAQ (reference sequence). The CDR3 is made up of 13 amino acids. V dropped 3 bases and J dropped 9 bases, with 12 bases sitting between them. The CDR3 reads CASSFSSGAEQFF. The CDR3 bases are TGTGCCAGCAGCTTTAGTAGCGGTGCTGAGCAGTTCTTC.

CDR3 sequence reads: CASRRDPSLYEQYF. The CDR3 nucleotides are TGTGCCAGCAGACGGGACCCCTCCCTCTACGAGCAGTACTTC. The chain uses TRBV6-5 and TRBJ2-7; D might be TRBD1 or TRBD2, each matching 5 bases. CDR1 is MNHEY and CDR2 is SVGAGI in the germline V gene. The CDR3 contains 14 residues. V was cut by 6 bases and J by 3 bases, with 15 bases left in between.

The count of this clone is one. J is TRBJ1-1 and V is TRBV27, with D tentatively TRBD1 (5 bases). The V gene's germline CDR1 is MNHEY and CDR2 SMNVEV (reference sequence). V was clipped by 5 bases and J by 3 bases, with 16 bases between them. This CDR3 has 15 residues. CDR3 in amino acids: CASSTSRQLYTEAFF. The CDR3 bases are TGTGCCAGCAGTACATCAAGACAGCTATACACTGAAGCTTTCTTT.

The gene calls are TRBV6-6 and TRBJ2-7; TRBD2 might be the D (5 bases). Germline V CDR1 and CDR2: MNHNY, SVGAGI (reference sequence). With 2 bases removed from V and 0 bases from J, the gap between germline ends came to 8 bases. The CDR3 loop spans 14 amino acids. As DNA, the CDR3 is TGTGCCAGCAGTTACGGAGAGGGCTCCTACGAGCAGTACTTC. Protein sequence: CASSYGEGSYEQYF.

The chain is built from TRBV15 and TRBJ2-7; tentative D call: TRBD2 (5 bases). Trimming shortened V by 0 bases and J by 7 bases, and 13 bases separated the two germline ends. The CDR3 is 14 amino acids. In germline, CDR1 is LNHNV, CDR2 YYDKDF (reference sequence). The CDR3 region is CATSRDLASQEQYF. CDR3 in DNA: TGTGCCACCAGCAGAGATCTGGCTAGCCAGGAGCAGTACTTC.

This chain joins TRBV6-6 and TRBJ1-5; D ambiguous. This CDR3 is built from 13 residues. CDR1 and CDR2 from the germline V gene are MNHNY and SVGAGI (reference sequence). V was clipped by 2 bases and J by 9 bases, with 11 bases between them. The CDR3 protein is CASSYEPVRPQHF. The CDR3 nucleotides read TGTGCCAGCAGTTACGAACCGGTTCGGCCCCAGCATTTT.

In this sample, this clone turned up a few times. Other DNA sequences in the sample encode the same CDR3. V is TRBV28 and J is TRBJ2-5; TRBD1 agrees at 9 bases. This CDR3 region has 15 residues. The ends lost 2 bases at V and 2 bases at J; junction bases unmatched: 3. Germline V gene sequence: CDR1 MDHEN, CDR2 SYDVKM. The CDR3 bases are TGTGCCAGCAGTTTAACAGGGGGCGGGCAAGAGACCCAGTACTTC. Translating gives CASSLTGGGQETQYF. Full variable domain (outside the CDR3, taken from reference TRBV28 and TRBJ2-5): DVKVTQSSRYLVKRTGEKVFLECVQDMDHENMFWYRQDPGLGLRLIYFSYDVKMKEKGDIPEGYSVSREKKERFSLILESASTNQTSMYLCASSLTGGGQETQYFGPGTRLLVL.

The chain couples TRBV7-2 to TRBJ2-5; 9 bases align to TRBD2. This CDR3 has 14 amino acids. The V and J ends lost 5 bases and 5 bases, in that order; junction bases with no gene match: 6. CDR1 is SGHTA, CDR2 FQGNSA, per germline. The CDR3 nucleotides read TGTGCCAGCAGCATCGGACTAGCGAGGGAGACCCAGTACTTC. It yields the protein CASSIGLARETQYF. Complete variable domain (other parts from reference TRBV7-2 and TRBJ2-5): GAGVSQSPSNKVTEKGKDVELRCDPISGHTALYWYRQSLGQGLEFLIYFQGNSAPDKSGLPSDRFSAERTGGSVSTLTIQRTQQEDSAVYLCASSIGLARETQYFGPGTRLLVL.

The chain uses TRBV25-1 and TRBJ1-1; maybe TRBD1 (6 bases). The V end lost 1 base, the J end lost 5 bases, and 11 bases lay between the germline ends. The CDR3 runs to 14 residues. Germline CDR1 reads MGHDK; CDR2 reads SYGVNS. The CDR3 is CASSELGGWTEAFF. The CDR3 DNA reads TGTGCCAGCAGTGAATTAGGGGGTTGGACTGAAGCTTTCTTT.

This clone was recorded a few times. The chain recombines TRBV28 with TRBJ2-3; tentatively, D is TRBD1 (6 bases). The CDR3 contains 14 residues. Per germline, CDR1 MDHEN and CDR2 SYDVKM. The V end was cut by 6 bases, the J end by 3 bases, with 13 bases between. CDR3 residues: CASSRGVLTDTQYF. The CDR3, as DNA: TGTGCCAGCAGCAGGGGAGTATTGACAGATACGCAGTATTTT.

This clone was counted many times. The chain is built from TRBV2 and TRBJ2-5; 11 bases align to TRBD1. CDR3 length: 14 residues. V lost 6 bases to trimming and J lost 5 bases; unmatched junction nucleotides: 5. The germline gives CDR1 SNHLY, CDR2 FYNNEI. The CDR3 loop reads CASSRDRGVETQYF. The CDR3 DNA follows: TGTGCCAGCAGCCGGGACAGGGGGGTTGAGACCCAGTACTTC.

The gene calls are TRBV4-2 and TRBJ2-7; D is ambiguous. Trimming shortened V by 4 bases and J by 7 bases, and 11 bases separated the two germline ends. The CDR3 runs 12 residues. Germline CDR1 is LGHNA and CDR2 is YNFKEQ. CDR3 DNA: TGTGCCAGCAGCCCCTACATTGAGGAGCAGTACTTC. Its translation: CASSPYIEEQYF.

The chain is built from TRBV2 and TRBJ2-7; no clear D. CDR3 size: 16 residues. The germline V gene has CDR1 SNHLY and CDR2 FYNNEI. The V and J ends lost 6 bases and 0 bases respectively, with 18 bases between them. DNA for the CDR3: TGTGCCAGCAGACCAGGTGGGGTCGCGAGCTCCTACGAGCAGTACTTC. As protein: CASRPGGVASSYEQYF. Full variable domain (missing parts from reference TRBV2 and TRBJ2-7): EPEVTQTPSHQVTQMGQEVILRCVPISNHLYFYWYRQILGQKVEFLVSFYNNEISEKSEIFDDQFSVERPDGSNFTLKIRSTKLEDSAMYFCASRPGGVASSYEQYFGPGTRLTVT.

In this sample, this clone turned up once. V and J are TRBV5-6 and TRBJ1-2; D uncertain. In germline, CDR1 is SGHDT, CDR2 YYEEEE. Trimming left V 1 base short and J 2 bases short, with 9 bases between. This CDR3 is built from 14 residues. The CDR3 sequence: CASSLFGKNYGYTF. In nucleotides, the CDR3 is TGTGCCAGCAGCTTGTTTGGGAAGAACTATGGCTACACCTTC.

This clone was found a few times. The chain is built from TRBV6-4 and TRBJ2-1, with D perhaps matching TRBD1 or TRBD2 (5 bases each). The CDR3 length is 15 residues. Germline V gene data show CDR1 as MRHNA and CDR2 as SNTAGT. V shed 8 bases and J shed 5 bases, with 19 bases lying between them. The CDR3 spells CASYVRPGTHNEQFF. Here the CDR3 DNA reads TGTGCCAGCTATGTCCGACCCGGGACCCACAATGAGCAGTTCTTC.

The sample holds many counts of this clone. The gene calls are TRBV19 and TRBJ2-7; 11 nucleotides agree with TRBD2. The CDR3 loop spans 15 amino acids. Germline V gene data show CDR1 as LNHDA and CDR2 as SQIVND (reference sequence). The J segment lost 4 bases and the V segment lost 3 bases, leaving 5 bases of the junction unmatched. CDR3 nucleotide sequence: TGTGCCAGTAGTATTCCTAGCGGGAGGAGGTACGAGCAGTACTTC. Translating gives CASSIPSGRRYEQYF.

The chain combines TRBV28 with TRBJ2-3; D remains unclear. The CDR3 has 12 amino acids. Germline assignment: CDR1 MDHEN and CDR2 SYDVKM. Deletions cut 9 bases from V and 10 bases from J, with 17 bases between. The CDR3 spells CASRAVPGAQYF. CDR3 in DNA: TGTGCCAGTAGAGCCGTCCCCGGTGCGCAGTATTTT.

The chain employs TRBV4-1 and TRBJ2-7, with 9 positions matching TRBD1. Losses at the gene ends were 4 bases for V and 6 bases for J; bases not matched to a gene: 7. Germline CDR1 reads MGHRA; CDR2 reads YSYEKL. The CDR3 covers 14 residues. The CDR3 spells CASSPPGQGPEQYF. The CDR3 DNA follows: TGCGCCAGCAGCCCGCCGGGACAGGGTCCCGAGCAGTACTTC.

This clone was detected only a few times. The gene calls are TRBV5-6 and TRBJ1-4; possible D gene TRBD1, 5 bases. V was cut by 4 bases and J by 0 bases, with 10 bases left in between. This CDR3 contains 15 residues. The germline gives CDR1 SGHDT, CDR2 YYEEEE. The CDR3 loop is CASSLRGTTNEKLFF. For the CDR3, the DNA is TGTGCCAGCAGCCTCCGGGGGACAACTAATGAAAAACTGTTTTTT.